The 9 T cell receptor beta chains below were found in one sample sequenced in a study of tumor and adjacent non-tumor tissue in lung cancer. TCRbeta libraries were built with three rounds of nested PCR, modified from ARM-PCR. TCRdb recomputed calls from the multiplex PCR reads with MiXCR, one row per CDR3 protein. The top ten hold 37% of the sample, which has about 110,000 distinct CDR3 sequences, roughly 75% seen once. The template was RNA from unsorted bulk tissue. Sequenced material: lung tumor tissue. Every receptor here comes from a woman in her sixties or seventies with non-small cell lung cancer.

For this clonotype: As the CDR3 is not closed by the conserved phenylalanine or tryptophan, this likely results from a read error. It is unclear where the CDR3 begins or ends on the DNA, so no DNA is shown, and the CDR3 is as TCRdb lists it. The chain has TRBV20-1 and TRBJ2-7; the D segment call TRBD2 is taken from the table without a DNA check. Germline V lookup: CDR1 DFQATT, CDR2 SNEGSKA (reference sequence). The CDR3 sequence runs 13 residues, both termini included. CDR3 in amino acids: CTATRGNNYEKYI.

This clonotype was observed a few times. The chain links TRBV5-8 to TRBJ1-5; D is uncertain. Per the germline V gene, CDR1 is SGHTS and CDR2 is YDEGEE. The CDR3 is 13 residues long. CDR3 region: CVSSVDRNQPQHF. CDR3 nucleotide sequence: TGTGTCAGTAGCGTGGACCGGAATCAGCCCCAGCATTTT.

Note on this clonotype: The junction does not match germline at one end; this may be a read error. V gene TRBV11-2 combines with J gene TRBJ1-2; D is perhaps TRBD1 (5 bases). Germline-derived CDR1 and CDR2 are SGHAT and FQNNGV. This CDR3 has 18 amino acids. The CDR3 sequence is CASITLWGTAGINYGYNF. The CDR3 region has the DNA TGTGCCAGCATTACTCTATGGGGCACCGCAGGAATTAACTATGGTTACAACTTC.

The V call is TRBV11-3, the J call TRBJ2-1; TRBD2 matches 7 bases. V lost 0 bases, J lost 13 bases, and 18 bases stayed unmatched. CDR3 length equals 17 residues. Germline V CDR1 and CDR2: SGHNT, YENEEA. CDR3 amino acids: CASSLEMTCGSHNYQFF. The CDR3, as DNA: TGTGCCAGCAGCTTAGAGATGACTTGCGGGAGCCACAATTACCAGTTCTTC.

Of note for this clonotype: A much more abundant neighbour one base away suggests this may be a read error. The chain combines TRBV6-5 with TRBJ1-2; 9 bases are a match to TRBD1. Germline CDR1 reads MNHEY; CDR2 reads SVGAGI. The CDR3 extends over 15 amino acids. The CDR3 sequence: CAGSVKTGGARGYTF. The CDR3 DNA reads TGTGCCGGCAGTGTCAAAACAGGGGGCGCGAGAGGCTACACCTTC.

V usage is TRBV20-1 and J usage is TRBJ2-7; D is ambiguous. The CDR3 runs to 13 residues. Germline V gene data show CDR1 as DFQATT and CDR2 as SNEGSKA (reference sequence). The V and J ends lost 6 bases and 2 bases respectively, with 14 bases between them. The CDR3 sequence: CSAAAPTTYEQYF. The CDR3 nucleotides read TGCAGTGCCGCTGCCCCGACGACCTACGAGCAGTACTTC.

The CDR3 sequence: CASRDRVISYNSPLHF. The DNA for the CDR3 is TGTGCCAGCCGGGACAGGGTGATCTCCTATAATTCACCCCTCCACTTT. The rearrangement links TRBV6-5 to TRBJ1-6, with 9 bases aligning to TRBD1. The CDR3 has 16 residues. Losses at the gene ends were 8 bases for V and 0 bases for J; bases not matched to a gene: 5. Germline CDR1 MNHEY, CDR2 SVGAGI.

In the case of this clonotype: No conserved phenylalanine or tryptophan is present at the end of the CDR3, so a read error is the likely explanation. The chain employs TRBV5-4 and TRBJ2-3, with 9 bases that match TRBD2. CDR1 is SGHNT, CDR2 YYREEE, per germline (reference sequence). Trimming at V came to 1 base and at J to 1 base, leaving 4 bases not matched to a gene. The CDR3 has 16 residues. The CDR3, as DNA: TGTGCCAGCAGCTTGAGTCGACTAGCGGGCACAGATACGCAGTATTAT. Amino acid sequence: CASSLSRLAGTDTQYY.

Details on this clonotype: One end of the junction fails to match germline, which may point to a read error. This chain links TRBV6-6 with TRBJ2-3; the D is unclear. Germline loops: CDR1 MNHNY, CDR2 SVGAGI (reference sequence). The CDR3 is 14 residues long. The CDR3 DNA reads as TGTGCCAGTAGTTACTTACAGAGGACAGATACGCAGTATTTT. Its translation: CASSYLQRTDTQYF.